A selection of T cell receptor beta chains follows, all from one sample in a study of glioma-infiltrating T cells. MiXCR, run by TCRdb on the multiplex PCR reads, gives a single entry per CDR3 protein. The repertoire includes approximately 400,000 distinct CDR3 sequences, roughly two fifths of them detected once, and 12% sits in the top ten. Sequenced: glioma tissue, nonneoplastic brain tissue, or PBMCs (not recorded which). The receptors here all came from a human donor with low-grade glioma or glioblastoma, undergoing nonglioma brain surgery, or in good health (not recorded which). CDR3s include the opening cysteine and the closing phenylalanine or tryptophan. A D gene is named only where the DNA matches it firmly. The size field is filled for only some rows; it gives once, few, many or a size class.

D gene: -
J gene: TRBJ2-5
clone size: few
CDR3 length: 14
V gene: TRBV20-1
CDR3 DNA: TGCAGTGCACCGGACAGAAGATCCGTAGAGACCCAGTACTTC
CDR3 protein: CSAPDRRSVETQYF

D gene: TRBD2
J gene: TRBJ2-1
clone size: -
CDR3 length: 16
V gene: TRBV12-3/TRBV12-4
CDR3 DNA: TGTGCCAGCAGGTGGGGACTAACAAACTCCTACAATGAGCAGTTCTTC
CDR3 protein: CASRWGLTNSYNEQFF

D gene: -
J gene: TRBJ1-3
clone size: -
CDR3 length: 14
V gene: TRBV7-3
CDR3 DNA: TGTGCCAGCGGCTCGACAGGCCCTGGAAACACCATATATTTT
CDR3 protein: CASGSTGPGNTIYF

D gene: -
J gene: TRBJ1-1
clone size: few
CDR3 length: 15
V gene: TRBV10-3
CDR3 DNA: TGTGCCATCAGTGGACCCACAGTTTTGAACACTGAAGCTTTCTTT
CDR3 protein: CAISGPTVLNTEAFF

D gene: -
J gene: TRBJ2-7
clone size: many
CDR3 length: 14
V gene: TRBV27
CDR3 DNA: TGTGCCAGCAGTGGCCCGGCGGGCTGGGGGGAGCAGTACTTC
CDR3 protein: CASSGPAGWGEQYF

D gene: -
J gene: TRBJ2-2
clone size: few
CDR3 length: 15
V gene: TRBV10-3
CDR3 DNA: TGTGCCATCAGTGATTCGCGGGTGAACACCGGGGAGCTGTTTTTT
CDR3 protein: CAISDSRVNTGELFF

D gene: -
J gene: TRBJ1-2
clone size: few
CDR3 length: 14
V gene: TRBV19
CDR3 DNA: TGTGCCAGTAGTGAACTCATGGGGGCGTATGGCTACACCTTC
CDR3 protein: CASSELMGAYGYTF

D gene: TRBD2
J gene: TRBJ2-3
clone size: -
CDR3 length: 17
V gene: TRBV4-1
CDR3 DNA: TGCGCCAGCAGCCGAGGGACTAGCGGTATACCCACAGATACGCAGTATTTT
CDR3 protein: CASSRGTSGIPTDTQYF

D gene: -
J gene: TRBJ2-3
clone size: -
CDR3 length: 15
V gene: TRBV12-5
CDR3 DNA: TGTGCTAGTGGTTGGCAGGGGTTAAGCACAGATACGCAGTATTTT
CDR3 protein: CASGWQGLSTDTQYF

D gene: TRBD2
J gene: TRBJ2-3
clone size: -
CDR3 length: 15
V gene: TRBV20-1
CDR3 DNA: TGCAGTGCTTCCCGGGGTAGCGGGAGCTCAGATACGCAGTATTTT
CDR3 protein: CSASRGSGSSDTQYF

D gene: TRBD1
J gene: TRBJ2-3
clone size: few
CDR3 length: 17
V gene: TRBV6-1
CDR3 DNA: TGTGCCAGCAGTTTGCGGGGAGGACAGGGGGCAACAGATACGCAGTATTTT
CDR3 protein: CASSLRGGQGATDTQYF

D gene: TRBD2
J gene: TRBJ2-2
clone size: -
CDR3 length: 14
V gene: TRBV28
CDR3 DNA: TGTGCCAGCAGTTTACAAGGACTAGCCGGGGAGCTGTTTTTT
CDR3 protein: CASSLQGLAGELFF

D gene: -
J gene: TRBJ2-2
clone size: -
CDR3 length: 13
V gene: TRBV7-6
CDR3 DNA: TGTGCCAGCAGCTTAGCCCACACCGGGGAGCTGTTTTTT
CDR3 protein: CASSLAHTGELFF

D gene: TRBD1
J gene: TRBJ2-5
clone size: many
CDR3 length: 14
V gene: TRBV28
CDR3 DNA: TGTGCCAGCAGTTTAGACAGGGACAAGAGACCCCAGTACTTC
CDR3 protein: CASSLDRDKRPQYF

D gene: TRBD2
J gene: TRBJ2-1
clone size: few
CDR3 length: 15
V gene: TRBV20-1
CDR3 DNA: TGCAGTGCTCGCCGGACTAGCGGGAGTGGCGATGAGCAGTTCTTC
CDR3 protein: CSARRTSGSGDEQFF

D gene: -
J gene: TRBJ2-2
clone size: -
CDR3 length: 14
V gene: TRBV6-2/TRBV6-3
CDR3 DNA: TGTGCCAGATACAGGGCGAGGAACACCGGGGAGCTGTTTTTT
CDR3 protein: CARYRARNTGELFF

D gene: -
J gene: TRBJ1-1
clone size: -
CDR3 length: 13
V gene: TRBV5-1
CDR3 DNA: TGCGCCAGCAGCTTGGGAGAGGGAGCTGAAGCTTTCTTT
CDR3 protein: CASSLGEGAEAFF

D gene: -
J gene: TRBJ2-7
clone size: many
CDR3 length: 12
V gene: TRBV6-2/TRBV6-3
CDR3 DNA: TGTGCCAGCAGTTACTCGGTCTACGAGCAGTACTTC
CDR3 protein: CASSYSVYEQYF

D gene: -
J gene: TRBJ1-3
clone size: -
CDR3 length: 14
V gene: TRBV5-4
CDR3 DNA: TGTGCCAGCAGCCTCGACCGCTCTGGAAACACCATATATTTT
CDR3 protein: CASSLDRSGNTIYF

D gene: -
J gene: TRBJ2-1
clone size: many
CDR3 length: 13
V gene: TRBV6-6
CDR3 DNA: TGTGCCAGCAGTTACGTGAGGCTGGATGAGCAGTTCTTC
CDR3 protein: CASSYVRLDEQFF

D gene: TRBD1
J gene: TRBJ1-2
clone size: few
CDR3 length: 13
V gene: TRBV29-1
CDR3 DNA: TGCAGCGCCACAGGGGGCGAAAGTTATGGCTACACCTTC
CDR3 protein: CSATGGESYGYTF

D gene: -
J gene: TRBJ2-5
clone size: -
CDR3 length: 17
V gene: TRBV4-3
CDR3 DNA: TGCGCCAGGGCCAAGGGGCCCGACCCCATTGACCAAGAGACCCAGTACTTC
CDR3 protein: CARAKGPDPIDQETQYF

D gene: TRBD1
J gene: TRBJ2-1
clone size: -
CDR3 length: 12
V gene: TRBV6-1
CDR3 DNA: TGTGCCACCTGGACAGGGGGCAATGAGCAGTTCTTC
CDR3 protein: CATWTGGNEQFF

D gene: TRBD2
J gene: TRBJ2-7
clone size: many
CDR3 length: 15
V gene: TRBV6-1
CDR3 DNA: TGTGCCAGCAGTACGACTAGCCGGTACTCCTACGAGCAGTACTTC
CDR3 protein: CASSTTSRYSYEQYF

D gene: -
J gene: TRBJ2-7
clone size: -
CDR3 length: 12
V gene: TRBV10-3
CDR3 DNA: TGTGCCAGCCTAAGGGGTCCGAGCGAGCAGTACTTC
CDR3 protein: CASLRGPSEQYF

D gene: -
J gene: TRBJ2-2
clone size: -
CDR3 length: 14
V gene: TRBV5-4
CDR3 DNA: TGTGCCAGCAGCTCTGACAGGTTGGCCGGGGAGCTGTTTTTT
CDR3 protein: CASSSDRLAGELFF

D gene: TRBD2
J gene: TRBJ2-5
clone size: few
CDR3 length: 15
V gene: TRBV28
CDR3 DNA: TGTGCCAGCAGTTCGGCTAGCGGCCTCCAAGAGACCCAGTACTTC
CDR3 protein: CASSSASGLQETQYF

D gene: -
J gene: TRBJ2-3
clone size: -
CDR3 length: 18
V gene: TRBV4-3
CDR3 DNA: TGCGCCAGCAGCCAAGAAGATTGGCGGGAAGGGATCGCAGATACGCAGTATTTT
CDR3 protein: CASSQEDWREGIADTQYF

D gene: -
J gene: TRBJ1-4
clone size: few
CDR3 length: 15
V gene: TRBV7-2
CDR3 DNA: TGTGCCAGCAGCTTCTCGTGGGTGGCTAATGAAAAACTGTTTTTT
CDR3 protein: CASSFSWVANEKLFF

D gene: -
J gene: TRBJ2-2
clone size: -
CDR3 length: 16
V gene: TRBV7-9
CDR3 DNA: TGTGCCAGCAGCTCCCGATCGACAGCCAACACCGGGGAGCTGTTTTTT
CDR3 protein: CASSSRSTANTGELFF

D gene: -
J gene: TRBJ2-3
clone size: -
CDR3 length: 13
V gene: TRBV7-2
CDR3 DNA: TGTGCCAGCAGCTCAGAGGGCACAGATACGCAGTATTTT
CDR3 protein: CASSSEGTDTQYF

D gene: TRBD2
J gene: TRBJ2-7
clone size: many
CDR3 length: 14
V gene: TRBV28
CDR3 DNA: TGTGCCAGCAGTTTTCTTAGCGGGATGGTGGGGCAGTACTTC
CDR3 protein: CASSFLSGMVGQYF

D gene: -
J gene: TRBJ2-2
clone size: few
CDR3 length: 14
V gene: TRBV27
CDR3 DNA: TGTGCCAGCAGTTTTTTAGGGGAGGCCGGGGAGCTGTTTTTT
CDR3 protein: CASSFLGEAGELFF

D gene: TRBD2
J gene: TRBJ2-1
clone size: many
CDR3 length: 17
V gene: TRBV6-1
CDR3 DNA: TGTGCCAGCAGCTTCGGGACTAGCGGGAGATACTACAATGAGCAGTTCTTC
CDR3 protein: CASSFGTSGRYYNEQFF

D gene: TRBD1
J gene: TRBJ2-7
clone size: -
CDR3 length: 14
V gene: TRBV4-1
CDR3 DNA: TGCGCCAGCAGCCACCTAGCACAGGGGTACGAGCAGTACTTC
CDR3 protein: CASSHLAQGYEQYF

D gene: TRBD2
J gene: TRBJ2-3
clone size: -
CDR3 length: 17
V gene: TRBV6-8
CDR3 DNA: TGTGCCAGCAGTTACTCGCGACTAGCGGGAGGTACAGATACGCAGTATTTT
CDR3 protein: CASSYSRLAGGTDTQYF

D gene: TRBD1
J gene: TRBJ1-2
clone size: -
CDR3 length: 14
V gene: TRBV9
CDR3 DNA: TGTGCCAGCAGCGTCGGACAGGGAAACTATGGCTACACCTTC
CDR3 protein: CASSVGQGNYGYTF